The 20 T cell receptor beta chains below were found in one sample sequenced in a study of persistence of HIV-infected CD4 T cells. The immunoSEQ assay was version 4, run in survey mode. Method: immunoSEQ multiplex PCR; TCRdb's copy keeps in-frame clones and lacks some. The sample records around 60,000 clones, 70% to 75% being singletons. For these receptors, no antigen is known. The stimulus was an HIV-1 Gag 15-mer peptide pool, around 1.1 ug/peptide/mL. Memory cells lacking CD40L and CD69 with high CD45RO were sorted. The source was CD4+ T cells sorted from PBMCs after roughly 17-hour stimulation, collected from a patient who received antiretroviral therapy. These receptors were obtained from an adult man with HIV who was CMV-seropositive.

The rearrangement joins TRBV27 to TRBJ1-6; D ambiguous. The CDR3 extends over 13 amino acids. Germline CDR1 reads MNHEY; CDR2 reads SMNVEV (reference sequence). Between the trimmed V and J ends, which lost 5 bases and 10 bases, there was a span of 12 bases. The CDR3 DNA reads TGTGCCAGCAGTCCATCCATGAGGTCACCCCTCCACTTT. Amino acid sequence: CASSPSMRSPLHF.

The gene calls are TRBV7-9 and TRBJ1-1; TRBD1 might be the D (5 bases). Trimming shortened V by 5 bases and J by 6 bases, and 22 bases separated the two germline ends. CDR1 and CDR2 (germline): SEHNR, FQNEAQ (reference sequence). The CDR3 consists of 16 residues. This CDR3 reads CASSPKIGTGGAEAFF. DNA of the CDR3: TGTGCCAGCAGCCCCAAAATTGGGACCGGTGGGGCTGAAGCTTTCTTT.

The chain uses TRBV19 and TRBJ2-2; D is uncertain. The CDR3 runs to 15 residues. The V end was cut by 8 bases, the J end by 2 bases, with 15 bases between. Per the germline V gene, CDR1 is LNHDA and CDR2 is SQIVND (reference sequence). The CDR3 is CASVELQTNTGELFF. DNA of the CDR3: TGTGCCAGTGTGGAGTTACAGACCAACACCGGGGAGCTGTTTTTT.

The chain is built from TRBV5-1 and TRBJ2-1, with 10 bases fitting TRBD1. This CDR3 is built from 15 residues. The V gene end was trimmed by 0 bases and the J gene end by 8 bases; junction bases not matched to a gene: 5. Germline CDR1 reads SGHRS; CDR2 reads YFSETQ. The DNA of the CDR3 is TGCGCCAGCAGCTTGGTTGGACAGGGGGTCCATGAGCAGTTCTTC. Its translation: CASSLVGQGVHEQFF.

The chain is built from TRBV19 and TRBJ1-3, with D unresolved. Germline V gene lookup returns CDR1 LNHDA and CDR2 SQIVND (reference sequence). This CDR3 spans 11 amino acids. Trimming removed 6 bases from V and 3 bases from J, with 3 bases in between. CDR3 in amino acids: CASRGGNTIYF. The CDR3, as DNA: TGTGCCAGTAGGGGTGGAAACACCATATATTTT.

The chain carries TRBV2 and TRBJ1-2; no reliable D call. Germline CDR1 SNHLY, CDR2 FYNNEI. V lost 6 bases and J 3 bases, leaving 17 bases between the germline ends. This CDR3 spans 15 amino acids. CDR3 in DNA: TGTGCCAGCAGCGACTCAGCTGGAGGCGACTATGGCTACACCTTC. It yields the protein CASSDSAGGDYGYTF. Filled out from reference TRBV2 and TRBJ1-2, the complete variable domain reads EPEVTQTPSHQVTQMGQEVILRCVPISNHLYFYWYRQILGQKVEFLVSFYNNEISEKSEIFDDQFSVERPDGSNFTLKIRSTKLEDSAMYFCASSDSAGGDYGYTFGSGTRLTVV.

This clone came up a few times. The rearrangement joins TRBV2 to TRBJ1-2; D is ambiguous. Germline loops: CDR1 SNHLY, CDR2 FYNNEI. V lost 4 bases to trimming and J lost 7 bases, with 13 bases between them. CDR3 length equals 13 residues. The CDR3 spells CASSGVRVLGYTF. The CDR3 DNA reads as TGTGCCAGCAGTGGAGTGAGGGTACTTGGCTACACCTTC.

The gene calls are TRBV19 and TRBJ2-1, with TRBD2 identical over 10 bases. The CDR3 totals 14 residues. Trimming at V came to 5 bases and at J to 6 bases, leaving 4 bases not matched to a gene. Per germline, CDR1 LNHDA and CDR2 SQIVND (reference sequence). The CDR3 loop reads CASSPWTSGNEQFF. The CDR3 nucleotides read TGTGCCAGTAGTCCATGGACTAGCGGCAATGAGCAGTTCTTC.

This clone has just a few counts. The gene calls are TRBV7-9 and TRBJ1-5; D gene uncertain. V lost 1 base to trimming and J lost 7 bases, with 11 bases between them. The CDR3 has 14 residues. Germline CDR1 SEHNR, CDR2 FQNEAQ (reference sequence). As DNA, the CDR3 is TGTGCCAGCAGCTTAGAGCCGGGAAGGCAGCCCCAGCATTTT. This translates into CASSLEPGRQPQHF.

By its share, this clone is medium-sized (0.01 to 0.1%). The chain has TRBV19 and TRBJ1-2; 9 bases align to TRBD1. This CDR3 is built from 16 residues. In germline, CDR1 is LNHDA, CDR2 SQIVND (reference sequence). V lost 4 bases and J lost 7; bases outside the gene matches: 13. CDR3 residues: CASSTRTGTGYRGYTF. DNA for the CDR3: TGTGCCAGTAGTACTCGAACCGGGACAGGGTATCGTGGCTACACCTTC.

V usage is TRBV3-1 (or the pseudogene TRBV3-2) and J usage is TRBJ2-2, with 8 bases matching TRBD1. Trimming at V came to 4 bases and at J to 0 bases, leaving 7 bases not matched to a gene. Germline lookup yields CDR1 LGHDT and CDR2 YNNKEL (reference sequence). There are 17 residues in the CDR3. CDR3 in DNA: TGTGCCAGCAGCCCCTACCGGGACAGGTCGAACACCGGGGAGCTGTTTTTT. It codes for CASSPYRDRSNTGELFF.

This chain uses TRBV6-1 with TRBJ1-6; tentatively, D is TRBD1 (5 bases). Trimming removed 4 bases at V and 1 base at J, with 11 bases between. CDR1 is MNHNS and CDR2 is SASEGT in the germline V gene. The CDR3 runs to 16 residues. CDR3 sequence reads: CASSARDDSYNSPLHF. DNA of the CDR3: TGTGCCAGCAGTGCCCGGGACGATTCCTATAATTCACCCCTCCACTTT.

This chain links TRBV2 with TRBJ2-3; D is tentatively TRBD1 or TRBD2 (5 bases each). V lost 7 bases and J 0 bases, leaving 11 bases between the germline ends. Germline values: CDR1 SNHLY, CDR2 FYNNEI. This CDR3 has 14 residues. The DNA of the CDR3 is TGTGCCAGCAAGGTGGGGGTAAGCACAGATACGCAGTATTTT. It specifies CASKVGVSTDTQYF.

The V call is TRBV3-1 (or the pseudogene TRBV3-2), the J call TRBJ1-1; D gene ambiguous. CDR3 length: 14 amino acids. V was pared by 4 bases and J by 4 bases, with 13 bases between. CDR1 is LGHDT, CDR2 YNNKEL, per germline (reference sequence). DNA for the CDR3: TGTGCCAGCAGCCCCGACCGAAGAGCCACTGAAGCTTTCTTT. This sequence encodes CASSPDRRATEAFF.

This chain joins TRBV27 and TRBJ1-5; the D is unclear. This CDR3 comprises 15 residues. V lost 3 bases and J lost 0, with 9 bases in between. CDR1 is MNHEY and CDR2 is SMNVEV in the germline V gene (reference sequence). CDR3 loop: CASSFSPYSNQPQHF. In DNA, the CDR3 is TGTGCCAGCAGTTTCTCACCCTATAGCAATCAGCCCCAGCATTTT.

The V and J genes are TRBV20-1 and TRBJ1-5; D remains ambiguous. Germline V lookup: CDR1 DFQATT, CDR2 SNEGSKA (reference sequence). V lost 3 bases, J lost 3 bases, and 9 bases lay in between. The length of the CDR3 is 13 residues. The CDR3 DNA reads TGCAGTGCTAGTGCCGGAAACAATCAGCCCCAGCATTTT. The encoded protein is CSASAGNNQPQHF.

This chain's CDR3 is CASSLDFQASSGNTIYF. Here the CDR3 DNA reads TGTGCCAGCAGTCTCGACTTTCAGGCTTCCTCTGGAAACACCATATATTTT. This chain uses TRBV6-6 with TRBJ1-3; D is unclear. The CDR3 is made up of 17 amino acids. Germline CDR1 is MNHNY and CDR2 is SVGAGI (reference sequence). Trimming removed 5 bases at V and 0 bases at J, with 17 bases between.

This clone was detected only a few times. V is TRBV9 and J is TRBJ1-2; 9 bases line up with TRBD1. The V gene's germline CDR1 is SGDLS and CDR2 YYNGEE. CDR3 length: 14 residues. V was pared by 4 bases and J by 6 bases, with 7 bases of the junction left unmatched. CDR3 bases: TGTGCCAGCAGCCCCCTACAGGGGGCGCATGGCTACACCTTC. Its translation is CASSPLQGAHGYTF.

The chain recombines TRBV5-1 with TRBJ1-1; maybe TRBD1 (5 bases). Germline V gives CDR1 SGHRS, CDR2 YFSETQ. V lost 3 bases, J lost 0 bases, and 15 bases lay in between. This CDR3 is built from 16 residues. This chain's CDR3 is CASSSGASNMNTEAFF. The CDR3 region has the DNA TGCGCCAGCAGCTCCGGGGCCTCAAATATGAACACTGAAGCTTTCTTT.

This clone showed up just once. This chain connects TRBV7-9 to TRBJ1-1, with D uncertain. The V gene lost 5 bases and the J gene lost 4 bases, with 17 bases spanning the gap. The CDR3 contains 15 residues. Germline CDR1 reads SEHNR; CDR2 reads FQNEAQ (reference sequence). Written as DNA, the CDR3 is TGTGCCAGCAGCCCCCGGGAGGCGGGGAGCACTGAAGCTTTCTTT. Amino acids: CASSPREAGSTEAFF.